This T cell receptor (beta chain) was profiled in a study of blood T cell repertoires in COVID-19. Across the whole study: Italy, Spain and the United States were the sources of the convalescent and acute COVID-19 samples. In each case, the material was cDNA or gDNA derived from T cells, B-cell-depleted T cells, or PBMCs.

The authors' processing: By means of reference gene primer amplification, nucleated cell counts were estimated. The protocol was immunoSEQ multiplex PCR, while the TCRdb copy is restricted to in-frame clones and leaves out a portion. For V, J and clone size, that table is used; D and trimming come from the DNA. The sample has some 400,000 clones, around 90% seen once. Germline V gene data show CDR1 as MNHNS and CDR2 as SASEGT. CDR3 length: 16 amino acids. V was trimmed by 2 bases and J by 1 base, leaving 13 bases between them. This TCR came from a man aged 18 to 35 with active or convalescent COVID-19. The chain couples TRBV6-1 to TRBJ2-3; maybe TRBD1 (5 bases). Sequenced: peripheral blood. CDR3 DNA: TGTGCCAGCAGTGAAAAGGGGCTGAAGCGCACAGATACGCAGTATTTT. Its protein product is CASSEKGLKRTDTQYF.